This entry features one T cell receptor beta chain sequence. Nashville, Tennessee was home to all donors, each a Caucasian adult. CD45RA-negative memory and CD45RA+ naive subsets were split from the CD4+ cells. The sample originates from a study of shared clonotypes between healthy human individuals. Using immunoSEQ multiplex PCR, the repertoire was profiled, and TCRdb retains in-frame clones only, with some absent. The table shows millions of clones, with approximately 90% occurring only once. The source of this sequence is a young man in good health. Input material: naive CD4+ T cells sorted from blood. As to subset: CD45RA+ positively selected.

This CDR3 reads CASSVAGGAGSGELFF. CDR3 bases: TGTGCCAGCAGCGTAGCGGGAGGGGCGGGGTCCGGGGAGCTGTTTTTT. This sequence joins TRBV9 and TRBJ2-2; 8 bases are shared with TRBD2. Germline loops: CDR1 SGDLS, CDR2 YYNGEE. J gave up 6 bases and V 0 bases, and 7 bases lay outside the gene matches. CDR3 length equals 16 residues.